The sample holds a few counts of the clone carrying this T cell receptor (beta chain). TCR beta CDR3 regions were amplified from RNA transcripts. The TCR CDR3 was amplified in a first-round RT-PCR using the HTBI primer set. MiXCR, applied by TCRdb to the multiplex PCR reads, yields one record per CDR3 protein. The sample yields approximately 640,000 distinct CDR3 sequences, nearly 45% seen once. The V end was cut by 4 bases, the J end by 8 bases, with 15 bases between. There are 13 residues in the CDR3. Germline V lookup: CDR1 SGHKS, CDR2 YYEKEE (reference sequence). The data derive from a study of T cells in Graves' hyperthyroidism and ophthalmopathy.

Material: peripheral blood or thyroid tissue (not recorded which). The receptor comes from an adult man with Graves' disease, either hyperthyroidism or ophthalmopathy (not recorded which). V is TRBV5-5 and J is TRBJ1-2, with D hard to call. The chain's CDR3 is CASSRPDGFGYTF. CDR3 DNA sequence: TGTGCCAGCAGCCGTCCGGATGGCTTCGGCTACACCTTC.